Each of the 29 T cell receptor beta chains below was sequenced from the same sample in a study of cytomegalovirus exposure and HLA in healthy donors. The PCR ran on 60 Vbeta and 13 Jbeta primers. Clones were read by immunoSEQ multiplex PCR, and TCRdb kept only the in-frame ones, dropping some. This sample yields about 150,000 clones, of which approximately 85% are seen a single time; roughly 2.4% belongs to the top ten. The sequenced sample was PBMCs. The receptors originated from a woman aged 18-29 years in good health and CMV-seronegative.

The CDR3 nucleotides are TGTGCCAGCAGAGATAGGATAGGGGGCAGTCGGGCTTTCTTT. This encodes CASRDRIGGSRAFF. This sequence joins TRBV6-5 and TRBJ1-1, with 7 bases fitting TRBD1. The CDR3 length is 14 residues. Germline V gives CDR1 MNHEY, CDR2 SVGAGI. V gave up 6 bases and J gave up 11 bases; unmatched junction bases: 15.

V usage is TRBV28 and J usage is TRBJ2-7; 16 bases agree with TRBD2. Germline V gene sequence: CDR1 MDHEN, CDR2 SYDVKM. The CDR3 is 17 residues long. With V trimmed by 6 bases and J by 3 bases, 8 bases remained unmatched. The CDR3 here is CASSPGTSGRAGYEQYF. The DNA of the CDR3 is TGTGCCAGCAGCCCCGGGACTAGCGGGAGGGCCGGCTACGAGCAGTACTTC.

J is TRBJ2-1 and V is TRBV4-2; 11 nucleotides line up with TRBD2. The J segment lost 6 bases and the V segment lost 0 bases, leaving 1 base of the junction unmatched. This CDR3 has 15 amino acids. CDR1 LGHNA and CDR2 YNFKEQ come from the germline V gene. As DNA, the CDR3 is TGTGCCAGCAGCCAAGATAGCGGGGGGGCCAATGAGCAGTTCTTC. This codes for CASSQDSGGANEQFF.

This clone has just a few counts. The genes are TRBV5-8 and TRBJ2-2; D remains unclear. The CDR3 has 16 residues. V lost 0 bases to trimming and J lost 6 bases, with 15 bases between them. CDR1 is SGHTS, CDR2 YDEGEE, per germline. The CDR3 DNA reads TGTGCCAGCAGCTTGGCCACGAGTTTGGTTGCCGGGGAGCTGTTTTTT. Its translation: CASSLATSLVAGELFF. The full variable domain, with the rest looked up from reference TRBV5-8 and TRBJ2-2, is EAGVTQSPTHLIKTRGQQATLRCSPISGHTSVYWYQQALGLGLQFLLWYDEGEERNRGNFPPRFSGRQFPNYSSELNVNALELEDSALYLCASSLATSLVAGELFFGEGSRLTVL.

This chain connects TRBV19 to TRBJ1-2, with TRBD1 as a possible D gene (6 bases). The germline V gene has CDR1 LNHDA and CDR2 SQIVND (reference sequence). Trimming left V 7 bases short and J 8 bases short, with 14 bases between. This CDR3 contains 12 residues. For the CDR3, the DNA is TGTGCCAGTACCCCCGGGGGGGGCGGCTACACCTTC. Its translation is CASTPGGGGYTF.

The genes are TRBV7-9 and TRBJ1-1; D may be TRBD1 (6 bases). The germline CDR1 and CDR2 sequences are SEHNR and FQNEAQ (reference sequence). Trimming stripped 5 bases from V and 3 bases from J, with 16 bases between. The length of the CDR3 is 15 residues. Here the CDR3 DNA reads TGTGCCAGCAGCCGCGGGGAGGGGGTGTACACTGAAGCTTTCTTT. Translation gives CASSRGEGVYTEAFF.

The gene calls are TRBV18 and TRBJ2-1; 8 nucleotides agree with TRBD1. Germline CDR1 is KGHSH and CDR2 is LQKENI. The CDR3 covers 13 residues. V lost 2 bases and J lost 8; bases outside the gene matches: 2. CDR3 sequence (DNA): TGTGCCAGCTCACCAGGACAGGGTTATGAGCAGTTCTTC. It encodes CASSPGQGYEQFF.

This chain uses TRBV28 with TRBJ1-5, with no clear D. The CDR3 consists of 13 residues. CDR1 and CDR2 (germline): MDHEN, SYDVKM. V lost 1 base and J lost 2, with 3 bases in between. The CDR3 nucleotides read TGTGCCAGCAGTTTATCAGGCAATCAGCCCCAGCATTTT. Amino acids: CASSLSGNQPQHF.

The V gene is TRBV7-2, the J gene TRBJ2-1, with TRBD2 matching over 12 bases. The CDR3 is made up of 18 amino acids. With V trimmed by 5 bases and J by 8 bases, 16 bases remained unmatched. In germline, CDR1 is SGHTA, CDR2 FQGNSA. The CDR3 nucleotides are TGTGCCAGCAGCCGAAAACACCTAGCGGGAGGGAAATCCGATGAGCAGTTCTTC. Amino acids: CASSRKHLAGGKSDEQFF. Together with reference TRBV7-2 and TRBJ2-1, the CDR3 gives the full variable domain: GAGVSQSPSNKVTEKGKDVELRCDPISGHTALYWYRQSLGQGLEFLIYFQGNSAPDKSGLPSDRFSAERTGGSVSTLTIQRTQQEDSAVYLCASSRKHLAGGKSDEQFFGPGTRLTVL.

V usage is TRBV7-8 and J usage is TRBJ2-1; weak D call: TRBD1 (5 bases). With 1 base removed from V and 3 bases from J, the gap between germline ends came to 10 bases. The CDR3 length is 15 residues. Germline V gives CDR1 SGHVS, CDR2 FQNEAQ. CDR3 coding DNA: TGTGCCAGCAGCTTAGTCGCAGGGAACTACAATGAGCAGTTCTTC. Translation: CASSLVAGNYNEQFF.

The chain recombines TRBV7-3 with TRBJ2-3, with 12 nucleotides matching TRBD2. This CDR3 comprises 15 residues. Trimming cost V 4 bases and J 5 bases; bases outside gene matches: 4. Germline V gene sequence: CDR1 SGHTA, CDR2 FQGTGA. The CDR3: CASSSSGRVEDTQYF. CDR3 bases: TGTGCCAGCAGCTCTAGCGGGAGGGTGGAAGATACGCAGTATTTT.

The rearrangement links TRBV29-1 to TRBJ2-3; the D is unclear. Looked up from germline, CDR1 is SQVTM and CDR2 is ANQGSEA. This CDR3 spans 11 amino acids. CDR3 residues: CSGSSTDTQYF. DNA of the CDR3: TGCTCGGGTAGTAGCACAGATACGCAGTATTTT.

This chain connects TRBV18 to TRBJ2-1, with 7 nucleotides matching TRBD2. CDR1 and CDR2 (germline): KGHSH, LQKENI. V gave up 3 bases and J gave up 2 bases; unmatched junction bases: 7. The CDR3 is 16 residues long. The CDR3 DNA follows: TGTGCCAGCTCACCCGGGCTGGCGGGGGCCTACAATGAGCAGTTCTTC. Its protein is CASSPGLAGAYNEQFF.

A word on this clone: The same CDR3 also results from other DNA sequences found in this sample. This rearrangement joins TRBV7-9 to TRBJ2-1, with 11 bases that match TRBD2. Germline lookup yields CDR1 SEHNR and CDR2 FQNEAQ (reference sequence). With V trimmed by 5 bases and J by 0 bases, 3 bases remained unmatched. This CDR3 has 16 amino acids. The CDR3 DNA follows: TGTGCCAGCAGCCCGACTAGCGGGGTCTCCTACAATGAGCAGTTCTTC. Its protein is CASSPTSGVSYNEQFF.

V and J are TRBV2 and TRBJ2-7; 11 bases agree with TRBD1. The CDR3 is 14 residues long. V trimming: 6 bases; J trimming: 6 bases; junction bases outside the gene matches: 7. CDR1 and CDR2 (germline): SNHLY, FYNNEI. The CDR3, as DNA: TGTGCCAGCAGCCGGACAGGGGGCCTTCTCGAGCAGTACTTC. This sequence encodes CASSRTGGLLEQYF.

The chain uses TRBV19 and TRBJ1-2; 11 bases fit TRBD1. This CDR3 is 15 amino acids long. V dropped 5 bases and J dropped 8; count of bases not matched to a gene: 10. In germline, CDR1 is LNHDA, CDR2 SQIVND (reference sequence). This CDR3 is CASSPPVGTGGGYTF. The CDR3 DNA is TGTGCCAGTAGTCCGCCGGTCGGGACAGGGGGAGGCTACACCTTC. The whole variable domain, filled in from reference TRBV19 and TRBJ1-2, reads DGGITQSPKYLFRKEGQNVTLSCEQNLNHDAMYWYRQDPGQGLRLIYYSQIVNDFQKGDIAEGYSVSREKKESFPLTVTSAQKNPTAFYLCASSPPVGTGGGYTFGSGTRLTVV.

This rearrangement joins TRBV7-7 to TRBJ2-5; possible D gene TRBD2, 5 bases. From germline, CDR1 is SSHAT and CDR2 FNYEAQ (reference sequence). V lost 7 bases, J lost 4 bases, and 19 bases lay in between. The CDR3 covers 15 residues. CDR3 bases: TGTGCCAGCACCCTGAGGGCCCGGGCAGGAGAGACCCAGTACTTC. Protein: CASTLRARAGETQYF.

The chain is built from TRBV5-1 and TRBJ2-1; D is undetermined. This CDR3 has 15 residues. The germline V and J ends were trimmed by 2 bases and 8 bases, with 17 bases remaining between them. Germline V gene lookup returns CDR1 SGHRS and CDR2 YFSETQ. The CDR3 region is CASSLTRPTQDEQFF. CDR3 sequence (DNA): TGCGCCAGCAGCTTAACGAGACCGACGCAGGATGAGCAGTTCTTC.

The V call is TRBV7-2, the J call TRBJ2-1, with 10 bases aligning to TRBD2. CDR3 length equals 15 residues. V dropped 0 bases and J dropped 6; count of bases not matched to a gene: 2. Germline values: CDR1 SGHTA, CDR2 FQGNSA. CDR3 region: CASSLAGLAANEQFF. The DNA of the CDR3 is TGTGCCAGCAGCTTAGCCGGACTAGCGGCCAATGAGCAGTTCTTC.

The chain joins TRBV2 to TRBJ1-3; 8 nucleotides line up with TRBD1. This CDR3 spans 14 amino acids. The germline V gene encodes CDR1 SNHLY and CDR2 FYNNEI. The junction had 3 bases not matched to a gene; V was cut back by 6 bases and J by 2 bases. The CDR3 is CASRPQGAGNTIYF. In DNA form, the CDR3 reads TGTGCCAGCAGACCACAGGGGGCTGGAAACACCATATATTTT.

This chain uses TRBV6-6 with TRBJ2-1; TRBD2 matches 8 bases. The junction had 8 bases not matched to a gene; V was cut back by 8 bases and J by 5 bases. This CDR3 has 14 residues. Germline V gene sequence: CDR1 MNHNY, CDR2 SVGAGI (reference sequence). In nucleotides, the CDR3 is TGTGCCAGCGACTACGGGGGGGGCGACAATGAGCAGTTCTTC. Its translation: CASDYGGGDNEQFF.

This chain uses TRBV7-2 with TRBJ2-7; D perhaps matches TRBD2 (5 bases). CDR3 length: 14 amino acids. Germline V CDR1 and CDR2: SGHTA, FQGNSA. V was trimmed by 3 bases and J by 3 bases, leaving 12 bases between them. The CDR3 region is CASSFRAGSYEQYF. In DNA form, the CDR3 reads TGTGCCAGCAGCTTCCGGGCGGGCAGCTACGAGCAGTACTTC.

The chain recombines TRBV10-3 with TRBJ1-1; unclear D gene. This CDR3 has 11 residues. Germline V gives CDR1 ENHRY, CDR2 SYGVKD. Trimming took off 8 bases at V and 3 bases at J, with 7 bases between the two ends. In DNA, the CDR3 is TGTGCCATCGGGAGAGACACTGAAGCTTTCTTT. Protein: CAIGRDTEAFF.

A single count supports this clone. The chain recombines TRBV28 with TRBJ2-7; D unclear. Germline CDR1 reads MDHEN; CDR2 reads SYDVKM. The germline V and J ends were trimmed by 6 bases and 6 bases, with 15 bases remaining between them. There are 13 residues in the CDR3. CDR3 DNA: TGTGCCAGCAGACCATGGGCCCAAGTCGAGCAGTACTTC. Protein product: CASRPWAQVEQYF.

The J gene is TRBJ1-2, the V gene TRBV6-6; D call uncertain. The CDR3 has 15 amino acids. Trimming stripped 2 bases from V and 1 base from J, with 11 bases between. Germline-derived CDR1 and CDR2 are MNHNY and SVGAGI (reference sequence). This CDR3 reads CASSYPLEVNYGYTF. The DNA of the CDR3 is TGTGCCAGCAGTTACCCTCTTGAGGTTAACTATGGCTACACCTTC.

The table lists this clone with a count of one. The chain joins TRBV6-6 to TRBJ2-1; a possible D gene is TRBD1 (7 bases). Germline V lookup: CDR1 MNHNY, CDR2 SVGAGI (reference sequence). This CDR3 contains 14 residues. Trimming removed 6 bases from V and 9 bases from J, with 18 bases in between. The DNA for the CDR3 is TGTGCCAGCAGCCTGACGGAGGGGGCAATTGAGCAGTTCTTC. This sequence encodes CASSLTEGAIEQFF.

The chain links TRBV6-5 to TRBJ1-5; TRBD1 is a possible D gene (6 bases). V lost 6 bases and J lost 6, with 15 bases in between. From germline, CDR1 is MNHEY and CDR2 SVGAGI. This CDR3 is built from 14 residues. Here the CDR3 reads CASRPTGEGQPQHF. CDR3 coding DNA: TGTGCCAGCAGACCGACAGGAGAGGGTCAGCCCCAGCATTTT.

The J gene is TRBJ1-1, the V gene TRBV27; 8 positions match TRBD1. Per the germline V gene, CDR1 is MNHEY and CDR2 is SMNVEV (reference sequence). The CDR3 totals 15 residues. J gave up 2 bases and V 5 bases, and 7 bases lay outside the gene matches. The CDR3 bases are TGTGCCAGCAGTACGCAGGGGGCGGCCAACACTGAAGCTTTCTTT. It is translated as CASSTQGAANTEAFF.

This sequence joins TRBV19 and TRBJ2-7; D uncertain. The germline V gene has CDR1 LNHDA and CDR2 SQIVND (reference sequence). The CDR3 loop spans 15 amino acids. V dropped 6 bases and J dropped 4 bases, with 19 bases sitting between them. This CDR3 reads CASSPARADKYEQYF. CDR3 sequence (DNA): TGTGCCAGTAGCCCCGCCCGCGCAGACAAATACGAGCAGTACTTC.